Reported below is one TCR beta chain. Trimming removed 5 bases from V and 6 bases from J; junction bases left unmatched: 7. The CDR3 sequence is 14 residues long. CDR1 and CDR2 from the germline V gene are LNHDA and SQIVND (reference sequence). The data were produced by immunoSEQ multiplex PCR, yet TCRdb's version contains in-frame clones alone and is incomplete. The sample includes 210,000 or so clones, 84% of them seen just once. This sample stems from a study of blood T cell repertoires in COVID-19. Sequencing was done on a sample of PBMCs or T cells enriched from blood (not recorded which). This TCR derives from a man in his 60s who had recovered from COVID-19. This sequence joins TRBV19 and TRBJ1-2; 9 bases fit TRBD1. The CDR3 loop reads CASSPTGGRDGYTF. The CDR3, as DNA: TGTGCCAGTAGTCCGACAGGGGGAAGAGATGGCTACACCTTC.